The rows below give T cell receptor beta chains drawn from one sample of a study of technical replicates of blood from a handful of donors. Profiled with immunoSEQ multiplex PCR; TCRdb holds only in-frame clones, not every one. The sample lists about 79,000 clones, roughly 94% occurring once. The sample consisted of T cells isolated from PBMCs. The receptors come from a human donor in good health. CDR3s include the opening cysteine and the closing phenylalanine or tryptophan. The order of the fields is V gene, J gene, D gene, clone size, CDR3 protein, CDR3 DNA. The D gene is left open where the match is weak. Size values are once, few and many counts, or a class for expanded clones, and some rows have none.

TRBV28	TRBJ2-7	TRBD2	-	CASYPPGLAGGSSYEQYF	TGTGCCAGCTACCCCCCGGGACTAGCGGGAGGGAGCTCCTACGAGCAGTACTTC
TRBV11-3	TRBJ2-1	TRBD2	-	CASSLVSGGGGVNEQFF	TGTGCCAGCAGCTTAGTTTCGGGTGGCGGGGGAGTCAATGAGCAGTTCTTC
TRBV25-1	TRBJ2-1	-	-	CASMGPDTYSYNEQFF	TGTGCCAGCATGGGGCCGGACACTTACTCCTACAATGAGCAGTTCTTC
TRBV7-9	TRBJ2-6	-	-	CASSFRGAVGANVLTF	TGTGCCAGCAGCTTTCGGGGGGCGGTTGGGGCCAACGTCCTGACTTTC
TRBV6-1	TRBJ1-2	-	-	CASSEAGGLYGYTF	TGTGCCAGCAGTGAAGCGGGGGGGCTATATGGCTACACCTTC
TRBV6-6	TRBJ1-3	TRBD1	-	CASSLTQGIKLNTIYF	TGTGCCAGCAGTTTAACACAGGGGATTAAGTTGAACACCATATATTTT
TRBV5-4	TRBJ2-1	-	-	CASSWSGGNEQFF	TGTGCCAGCAGCTGGAGTGGGGGGAATGAGCAGTTCTTC
TRBV4-1	TRBJ2-7	-	-	CASSQETQAREQYF	TGCGCCAGCAGCCAAGAGACGCAGGCGCGCGAGCAGTACTTC
TRBV29-1	TRBJ1-2	-	-	CSVEEALGYTF	TGCAGCGTTGAAGAGGCATTAGGCTACACCTTC
TRBV12-5	TRBJ2-2	-	-	CASGLVRSGESSNTGELFF	TGTGCTAGTGGTTTGGTAAGGAGTGGCGAGTCGTCGAACACCGGGGAGCTGTTTTTT
TRBV11-3	TRBJ1-1	-	-	CASSFRRTEAFF	TGTGCCAGCAGCTTTAGGAGGACTGAAGCTTTCTTT
TRBV7-3	TRBJ2-5	TRBD1	-	CASSMGTGEQETQYF	TGTGCCAGCAGCATGGGGACAGGGGAACAAGAGACCCAGTACTTC
TRBV28	TRBJ2-1	-	-	CASRDTASSYNEQFF	TGTGCCAGCAGGGACACGGCTAGCTCCTACAATGAGCAGTTCTTC
TRBV11-2	TRBJ1-4	-	-	CASSLTQAREKLFF	TGTGCCAGCAGCTTAACACAGGCTCGGGAAAAACTGTTTTTT
TRBV5-1	TRBJ1-3	-	once	CASRERDNVYSGNTIYF	TGCGCCAGCAGGGAGAGGGACAATGTTTACTCTGGAAACACCATATATTTT
TRBV4-1	TRBJ1-2	-	-	CASSQVTRGGSYGYTF	TGCGCCAGCAGCCAAGTAACGAGGGGAGGTAGCTATGGCTACACCTTC
TRBV6-1	TRBJ1-2	TRBD1	-	CASSEGDRTPNYGYTF	TGTGCCAGCAGTGAAGGGGACAGGACCCCTAACTATGGCTACACCTTC
TRBV28	TRBJ1-1	-	once	CASSLYPGHLDTEAFF	TGTGCCAGCAGTTTATACCCGGGACACCTGGACACTGAAGCTTTCTTT
TRBV11-3	TRBJ2-3	-	-	CASSLVAGAASDTQYF	TGTGCCAGCAGCTTAGTGGCGGGGGCCGCCTCAGATACGCAGTATTTT
TRBV6-1	TRBJ2-2	-	-	CASIGSRVWGGELFF	TGTGCCAGCATTGGGAGTCGGGTTTGGGGCGGGGAGCTGTTTTTT
TRBV30	TRBJ2-5	TRBD2	-	CAWSAERGAGTQYF	TGTGCCTGGAGCGCGGAGCGGGGCGCAGGGACCCAGTACTTC
TRBV6-1	TRBJ1-1	-	-	CASILRGGRNTEAFF	TGTGCCAGCATCCTTCGGGGGGGTAGGAACACTGAAGCTTTCTTT
TRBV28	TRBJ2-7	TRBD2	once	CASSHTLTSGYEQYF	TGTGCCAGCAGCCACACCCTGACTAGCGGCTACGAGCAGTACTTC
TRBV5-1	TRBJ2-7	TRBD1	once	CASSFFGTGSDEQYF	TGCGCCAGCAGCTTTTTTGGGACAGGGAGCGACGAGCAGTACTTC
TRBV4-1	TRBJ1-1	-	-	CASSQGPLNFRYLNTEAFF	TGCGCCAGCAGCCAAGGTCCCCTAAACTTTCGTTACTTGAACACTGAAGCTTTCTTT
TRBV5-1	TRBJ1-1	-	-	CASSLEGRLNTEAFF	TGCGCCAGCAGCTTGGAAGGCAGACTAAACACTGAAGCTTTCTTT
TRBV18	TRBJ2-7	TRBD2	-	CASSSGTSGYEQYF	TGTGCCAGCTCATCCGGGACTAGCGGCTACGAGCAGTACTTC
TRBV29-1	TRBJ2-5	TRBD1	-	CSVVGQQETQYF	TGCAGCGTTGTGGGACAGCAAGAGACCCAGTACTTC
TRBV9	TRBJ1-4	TRBD1	-	CASSALGQFNEKLFF	TGTGCCAGCAGCGCCTTGGGACAGTTTAATGAAAAACTGTTTTTT
TRBV5-1	TRBJ2-7	-	-	CASSEGPISWQYF	TGCGCCAGCAGTGAGGGCCCGATTAGTTGGCAGTACTTC
TRBV2	TRBJ1-3	-	-	CASTEGAGNTIYF	TGTGCCAGCACGGAGGGAGCAGGAAACACCATATATTTT
TRBV6-6	TRBJ1-2	-	-	CASSPDSQGYTF	TGTGCCAGCAGTCCCGACAGCCAGGGCTACACCTTC
TRBV6-5	TRBJ1-2	TRBD1	-	CASKGADDSYGYTF	TGTGCCAGCAAGGGGGCAGACGACTCTTATGGCTACACCTTC
TRBV5-1	TRBJ2-7	-	-	CASSPEYIGEQYF	TGCGCCAGCAGCCCGGAATACATCGGGGAGCAGTACTTC
TRBV10-2	TRBJ2-2	TRBD2	-	CASVTSGGPYTNTGELFF	TGCGCCTCTGTGACTAGCGGGGGGCCATACACGAACACCGGGGAGCTGTTTTTT
TRBV27	TRBJ2-7	-	-	CASSLGTGSYEQYF	TGTGCCAGCAGTCTCGGGACCGGGAGCTACGAGCAGTACTTC
TRBV6-1	TRBJ1-1	-	few	CASSELLRNTEAFF	TGTGCCAGCAGTGAACTACTCCGGAACACTGAAGCTTTCTTT
TRBV7-9	TRBJ2-7	TRBD1	-	CASSQRDRIYEQYF	TGTGCCAGCAGCCAAAGGGACAGGATATACGAGCAGTACTTC
TRBV12-5	TRBJ2-7	TRBD2	-	CASGLASGSYHEQYF	TGTGCTAGTGGTTTGGCTAGCGGGAGCTACCACGAGCAGTACTTC
TRBV11-2	TRBJ2-7	TRBD1	-	CASSFQGAYEQYF	TGTGCCAGCAGCTTCCAGGGGGCCTACGAGCAGTACTTC
TRBV14	TRBJ2-2	TRBD1	-	CASSQVGTGASGELFF	TGTGCCAGCAGCCAAGTGGGGACAGGGGCTTCTGGGGAGCTGTTTTTT
TRBV6-1	TRBJ2-1	-	-	CASRAVDDEQFF	TGTGCCAGCAGGGCGGTCGACGATGAGCAGTTCTTC
TRBV11-2	TRBJ2-3	-	-	CASSLGKTGFSTDTQYF	TGTGCCAGCAGCTTAGGGAAGACAGGTTTTAGCACAGATACGCAGTATTTT
TRBV2	TRBJ1-2	TRBD1	-	CASRNRGNYGYTF	TGTGCCAGCAGAAACAGGGGAAACTATGGCTACACCTTC
TRBV6-1	TRBJ1-1	-	few	CASFQGWVTEAFF	TGTGCCAGCTTCCAGGGTTGGGTCACTGAAGCTTTCTTT
TRBV30	TRBJ1-4	-	once	CAWEASGGIGEKLFF	TGTGCCTGGGAGGCCTCGGGCGGGATTGGGGAAAAACTGTTTTTT
TRBV6-5	TRBJ2-1	TRBD2	-	CASSYSIASGRFVF	TGTGCCAGCAGTTACTCGATTGCGAGCGGGAGATTTGTCTTC
TRBV28	TRBJ1-5	TRBD1	-	CASGTGAQPQHF	TGTGCCAGCGGGACAGGGGCTCAGCCCCAGCATTTT
TRBV9	TRBJ2-5	-	-	CASSVGVAVRETQYF	TGTGCCAGCAGCGTAGGAGTCGCGGTGCGAGAGACCCAGTACTTC